These 18 T cell receptor beta chains were all obtained from the same sample, sequenced in a study of blood T cell repertoires in COVID-19. Only in-frame clones appear in the TCRdb table, and some are missing; sequencing was by immunoSEQ multiplex PCR. This table holds hundreds of thousands of clones, about 92% found once. The sample consisted of PBMCs or T cells enriched from blood (not recorded which). All receptors derive from a man between 60 and 75 years old who had recovered from COVID-19.

The chain has TRBV20-1 and TRBJ2-7; 9 positions agree with TRBD2. The CDR3 is made up of 16 amino acids. J lost 6 bases, V lost 3 bases, and 15 bases had no gene match. Germline CDR1 and CDR2: DFQATT and SNEGSKA (reference sequence). The CDR3 bases are TGCAGTGCTAGTGGGTTGGGGCGGGAGGGCCTGGTCGAGCAGTACTTC. Protein: CSASGLGREGLVEQYF.

This rearrangement joins TRBV5-5 to TRBJ2-5; a possible D gene is TRBD1 (6 bases). V lost 0 bases and J lost 2, with 8 bases in between. Per germline, CDR1 SGHKS and CDR2 YYEKEE (reference sequence). This CDR3 has 14 amino acids. The CDR3 DNA sequence: TGTGCCAGCAGCTTGGAAGGGGGACAAGAGACCCAGTACTTC. It codes for CASSLEGGQETQYF.

The rearrangement joins TRBV29-1 to TRBJ1-2; D ambiguous. Germline CDR1 and CDR2: SQVTM and ANQGSEA. Deletions cut 6 bases from V and 2 bases from J, with 10 bases between. This CDR3 has 12 residues. The CDR3 nucleotides are TGCAGCGTCCCGTCGGGAAACTATGGCTACACCTTC. Amino acid sequence: CSVPSGNYGYTF.

Comment on this clone: The junction departs from the called germline gene at one end, perhaps through a read error. This chain connects TRBV5-1 to TRBJ1-2; 12 bases line up with TRBD1. This CDR3 contains 15 residues. Germline loops: CDR1 SGHRS, CDR2 YFSETQ. CDR3 sequence reads: CARSPGGTGGAGYTF. CDR3 coding DNA: TGCGCCCGCAGCCCGGGGGGGACAGGGGGCGCGGGCTACACCTTC.

The chain combines TRBV5-5 with TRBJ1-3; maybe TRBD1 (5 bases). Germline CDR1 is SGHKS and CDR2 is YYEKEE (reference sequence). Trimming pared 7 bases from V and 0 bases from J, leaving 11 bases between. The CDR3 runs to 14 residues. The CDR3 region is CASLLQGSGNTIYF. The CDR3 DNA follows: TGTGCCAGCCTGCTCCAGGGCTCTGGAAACACCATATATTTT.

This chain joins TRBV29-1 and TRBJ2-3, with TRBD2 identical over 7 bases. The CDR3 has 12 amino acids. The trim removed 4 bases at V and 4 bases at J, leaving 2 bases unmatched. Germline V gene lookup returns CDR1 SQVTM and CDR2 ANQGSEA. As DNA, the CDR3 is TGCAGCGTTGTTCGGGGGGCAGATACGCAGTATTTT. Translating it yields CSVVRGADTQYF.

The count of this clone is one. This rearrangement joins TRBV4-1 to TRBJ2-1, with 12 bases matching TRBD2. Germline V CDR1 and CDR2: MGHRA, YSYEKL. Germline trimming cut 0 bases from V and 10 bases from J; bases unmatched to any gene: 7. The CDR3 is 16 amino acids. DNA for the CDR3: TGCGCCAGCAGCCAAGACTCGGGACTAGCGGGCTCCGAGCAGTTCTTC. Its translation: CASSQDSGLAGSEQFF.

The CDR3 loop reads CASSLALRLAGGQYNEQFF. Written as DNA, the CDR3 is TGTGCCAGCAGCTTAGCCCTAAGACTAGCGGGGGGTCAATACAATGAGCAGTTCTTC. The chain carries TRBV7-8 and TRBJ2-1; 13 nucleotides agree with TRBD2. This CDR3 is built from 19 residues. Germline loops: CDR1 SGHVS, CDR2 FQNEAQ. J was trimmed by 4 bases and V by 0 bases; bases with no gene match: 9.

V gene TRBV25-1 combines with J gene TRBJ1-1; D might be TRBD1 (5 bases). The V end was cut by 4 bases, the J end by 1 base, with 10 bases between. Germline CDR1 reads MGHDK; CDR2 reads SYGVNS. The CDR3 extends over 14 amino acids. The CDR3, as DNA: TGTGCCAGCAGTGTGACAGCTAGGAACACTGAAGCTTTCTTT. This gives the protein CASSVTARNTEAFF.

The V call is TRBV3-1 (or the pseudogene TRBV3-2), the J call TRBJ2-4, with D possibly matching TRBD1 (6 bases). The CDR3 extends over 15 amino acids. Between the trimmed V and J ends, which lost 4 bases and 1 base, there was a span of 11 bases. Germline CDR1 and CDR2: LGHDT and YNNKEL (reference sequence). CDR3 DNA: TGTGCCAGCAGCCGGGGGCAGTTGGCCAAAAACATTCAGTACTTC. Translated: CASSRGQLAKNIQYF.

V usage is TRBV9 and J usage is TRBJ2-1, with TRBD2 identical over 10 bases. Trimming removed 1 base from V and 2 bases from J; junction bases left unmatched: 3. The germline gives CDR1 SGDLS, CDR2 YYNGEE. This CDR3 has 16 residues. CDR3 sequence reads: CASSVLAGETYNEQFF. The CDR3 nucleotides read TGTGCCAGCAGCGTACTAGCGGGAGAGACCTACAATGAGCAGTTCTTC.

V gene TRBV6-5 combines with J gene TRBJ2-1, with D perhaps matching TRBD2 (7 bases). Germline CDR1 reads MNHEY; CDR2 reads SVGAGI. The CDR3 loop spans 16 amino acids. Trimming cost V 1 base and J 3 bases, with 13 bases left between them. The CDR3 reads CASSYWAGAVYNEQFF. In DNA, the CDR3 is TGTGCCAGCAGTTACTGGGCGGGGGCCGTCTACAATGAGCAGTTCTTC.

CDR3 DNA sequence: TGTGCCAGCAGCGCCAGCCGGGGGGCTCGATATGGCTACACCTTC. It translates to CASSASRGARYGYTF. This chain connects TRBV13 to TRBJ1-2; possibly TRBD1 for D (6 bases). V lost 5 bases, J lost 5 bases, and 18 bases lay in between. The length of the CDR3 is 15 residues. Germline lookup yields CDR1 PRHDT and CDR2 FYEKMQ (reference sequence). The full variable domain, completed using reference TRBV13 and TRBJ1-2, is AAGVIQSPRHLIKEKRETATLKCYPIPRHDTVYWYQQGPGQDPQFLISFYEKMQSDKGSIPDRFSAQQFSDYHSELNMSSLELGDSALYFCASSASRGARYGYTFGSGTRLTVV.

The chain combines TRBV7-8 with TRBJ1-4, with 9 bases matching TRBD1. Germline V lookup: CDR1 SGHVS, CDR2 FQNEAQ. The CDR3 loop spans 19 amino acids. V lost 3 bases, J lost 7 bases, and 18 bases stayed unmatched. In nucleotides, the CDR3 is TGTGCCAGCAGCTTCGGGACAGGGCCCCGAGTGCGTGGTTCTGAAAAACTGTTTTTT. Protein product: CASSFGTGPRVRGSEKLFF.

CDR3 in amino acids: CASSLYTGGAYNEQFF. CDR3 DNA sequence: TGTGCCAGCAGCTTATACACAGGGGGAGCCTACAATGAGCAGTTCTTC. The rearrangement links TRBV7-9 to TRBJ2-1, with 8 bases aligning to TRBD1. The V segment lost 2 bases and the J segment 2 bases; nucleotides outside the gene matches: 5. CDR3 length: 16 residues. Per the germline V gene, CDR1 is SEHNR and CDR2 is FQNEAQ (reference sequence).

The rearrangement joins TRBV19 to TRBJ1-2, with a tentative D call TRBD1 (5 bases). The CDR3 totals 14 residues. V lost 3 bases, J lost 2 bases, and 10 bases lay in between. Per germline, CDR1 LNHDA and CDR2 SQIVND (reference sequence). The CDR3 sequence is CASSILRANYGYTF. The CDR3 coding sequence is TGTGCCAGTAGTATTCTCAGGGCGAACTATGGCTACACCTTC.

This sequence joins TRBV5-1 and TRBJ1-1; D unresolved. Germline values: CDR1 SGHRS, CDR2 YFSETQ. V dropped 0 bases and J dropped 2 bases, with 5 bases sitting between them. The CDR3 totals 13 residues. The CDR3 reads CASSLARNTEAFF. CDR3 coding DNA: TGCGCCAGCAGCTTGGCCAGAAACACTGAAGCTTTCTTT.

This chain links TRBV29-1 with TRBJ2-3; 14 nucleotides line up with TRBD2. Looked up from germline, CDR1 is SQVTM and CDR2 is ANQGSEA. Unmatched junction bases numbered 13, after V lost 7 bases and J lost 1 base. This CDR3 has 18 residues. The CDR3 sequence: CSGGVGLAGVGGTDTQYF. CDR3 nucleotide sequence: TGCAGCGGAGGAGTGGGACTAGCGGGGGTGGGTGGCACAGATACGCAGTATTTT.